This T cell receptor beta chain was identified in a study of blood T cell repertoires in COVID-19. Background on the study: Acute-phase and convalescent COVID-19 samples originated in the United States, Italy and Spain.

Sequencing used immunoSEQ multiplex PCR; TCRdb keeps in-frame clones, though not all of them. Found here are approximately 350,000 clones, 80% to 85% of them singletons; the top ten hold 5% to 5.5%. The participants were between about 18 and 90 years old and came from some 25 US areas. Cohort allocation depended upon clinical history that participants reported. After removal of 1 base from V and 7 bases from J, the junction contained 7 bases not matched to a gene. The CDR3 is 16 residues long. CDR1 LGHNA and CDR2 YSLEER come from the germline V gene. J is TRBJ2-1 and V is TRBV4-3; 10 bases are shared with TRBD2. Sequences were obtained from PBMCs or T cells enriched from blood (not recorded which). The clonotype was recovered from a woman aged 45 to 65 who had recovered from COVID-19. CDR3 sequence: CASSQVLAGVYNEQFF. In nucleotides, the CDR3 is TGCGCCAGCAGCCAAGTTCTAGCGGGAGTGTATAATGAGCAGTTCTTC.